This T cell receptor beta chain comes out of a study of long-term antiretroviral therapy in people with HIV. With respect to this clone: Its target is not known.

Running of the v3.0 immunoSEQ assay took place at survey level. Sequencing aimed to cover about 40,000-50,000 T-cell genomes per sample. The table came from immunoSEQ multiplex PCR; TCRdb's copy has only in-frame clones and leaves some out. The sample records 15,000 to 20,000 clones, just over 75% being singletons. Trimming shortened V by 8 bases and J by 7 bases, and 9 bases separated the two germline ends. This CDR3 is 11 amino acids long. CDR1 is MGHDK and CDR2 is SYGVNS in the germline V gene. Study results and caveats: Once patients were on ART, diversity went higher but still fell short of transplant donor controls.

Every one of the donors gave at least one pre-ART PBMC sample and at least two post-ART PBMC samples. Samples held about 0.9-10 million cryopreserved PBMC, and DNA extraction followed. The rearrangement joins TRBV25-1 to TRBJ2-1; D tentatively reads TRBD1 or TRBD2 (5 bases each). The material sequenced was unsorted PBMCs, taken 2.2 years after starting antiretroviral therapy. This TCR came from a man aged 50-59 years with HIV. The CDR3 sequence: CASARGNEQFF. The CDR3, as DNA: TGTGCCAGCGCGAGGGGTAATGAGCAGTTCTTC.